The present TCR beta chain was sequenced within a study of blood T cell repertoires in COVID-19. As for the study in general: Nucleic acid was either cDNA or gDNA, and it came from T cells, B-cell-depleted T cells, or PBMCs.

How the authors handled the data: Researchers report that nucleated cell counts were estimated from reference gene primer amplification. TCRdb keeps only in-frame clones here, not all; method: immunoSEQ multiplex PCR. The DNA was the basis for D and trimming; V, J and clone size are from that table. The table has approximately 110,000 clones, approximately 88% seen once. This CDR3 comprises 16 residues. The germline V gene encodes CDR1 LGHNA and CDR2 YSLEER. The V and J ends lost 0 bases and 1 base, in that order; junction bases with no gene match: 4. This rearrangement joins TRBV4-3 to TRBJ2-5; 8 bases are a match to TRBD2. Sequenced: peripheral blood. The receptor comes from a woman aged 40 to 49 with acute or convalescent COVID-19. CDR3 sequence reads: CASSQDRGGIQETQYF. CDR3 nucleotide sequence: TGCGCCAGCAGCCAAGATCGGGGGGGAATCCAAGAGACCCAGTACTTC.